The entry below describes one TCR beta chain. Its antigen remains unidentified. Other DNA sequences in the same sample also yield this CDR3. This sample was taken from a study of CD8+ T cells in alopecia areata. As the sequencing template, cDNA was produced by extracting RNA and reverse transcribing it. Method: immunoSEQ multiplex PCR; TCRdb's copy keeps in-frame clones and lacks some. The table has about 150,000 clones, 40% to 50% seen once. Whole-study results and caveats: Researchers report lesional scalp, most notably alopecia totalis/universalis, outstripped normal scalp in clonality.

This CDR3 has 12 amino acids. CDR1 is SQVTM and CDR2 is ANQGSEA in the germline V gene. The clonotype comes from a human donor with alopecia areata. Sequenced sample: CD4+ T cells sorted from blood. The chain combines TRBV29-1 with TRBJ1-5; D perhaps matches TRBD1 (5 bases). The CDR3 sequence is CSVGGSNQPQHF. CDR3 DNA sequence: TGCAGTGTCGGGGGTAGCAATCAGCCCCAGCATTTT.